This T cell receptor beta chain originates from a study of T-cell reconstitution after alpha-beta-depleted transplantation in children. Broader study findings: Certain patients had high TCRbeta diversity at day 60, and it came from recipient T cells and thymic progenitors that survived. About two months after transplant, alpha-beta T cells reportedly came from several hundred expanded graft clones.

The CDR3 has 15 residues. Trimming pared 0 bases from V and 1 base from J, leaving 9 bases between. Germline CDR1 is SGHRS and CDR2 is YFSETQ. It was with unique molecular identifiers that the TCRbeta library was prepared. TCRdb ran MiXCR on the PCR reads and lists one entry per CDR3 protein. The repertoire holds hundreds of thousands of distinct CDR3 sequences, with under 20% as singletons. To note about this clonotype: Antigen specificity is unknown.

The receptor was derived from a male patient between 2 and 10 years old who had a stem cell transplant for acute lymphoblastic leukemia, so the T cells may come from the graft donor. J is TRBJ2-3 and V is TRBV5-1; tentative D call: TRBD2 (5 bases). The specimen was PBMCs, mostly from graft donor cells, collected 360 days after TCRalphabeta/CD19-depleted stem cell transplant. The CDR3 DNA follows: TGCGCCAGCAGCTTGGGCGGGCCGCGCACAGATACGCAGTATTTT. This encodes CASSLGGPRTDTQYF.